The rows below give T cell receptor beta chains drawn from one sample of a study of T cells in narcolepsy. Measured with immunoSEQ multiplex PCR; TCRdb has only the in-frame clones, and not every one. The data hold just over 20,000 clones, with roughly 94% observed a single time. Sample: CD45RA- memory CD4+ T cells from PBMCs. The source is a human donor with narcolepsy. Each CDR3 is given with its conserved first and last residue. D genes are given only for firm matches. Rows may omit the clone size; those that give it use once, few, many or a size class.

clone_size d_call j_call v_call cdr3_nt cdr3_aa
. TRBD1 TRBJ2-4 TRBV4-3 TGCGCCAGCAGCCAAGAAGGGGGCTTAGACATTCAGTACTTC CASSQEGGLDIQYF
. . TRBJ1-4 TRBV25-1 TGTGCCAGCAGTCGGGACGGAATAACTAATGAAAAACTGTTTTTT CASSRDGITNEKLFF
. TRBD1 TRBJ2-3 TRBV7-9 TGTGCCAGCAGCACGACAGGGGGGAGGACAGATACGCAGTATTTT CASSTTGGRTDTQYF
. . TRBJ2-7 TRBV18 TGTGCCAGCTCACCACCGAGCTCCTACGAGCAGTACTTC CASSPPSSYEQYF
. TRBD2 TRBJ2-3 TRBV7-9 TGTGCCAGCAGCTTATCCAAGGGACTAGCCCGGGACACAGATACGCAGTATTTT CASSLSKGLARDTDTQYF
. TRBD2 TRBJ2-1 TRBV18 TGTGCCAGCTCACCATCCCTAGCGGGAGATGAGCAGTTCTTC CASSPSLAGDEQFF
. TRBD2 TRBJ2-1 TRBV28 TGTGCCAGCAGTTTATGGGGTAGCGGGAGACAGGACAATGAGCAGTTCTTC CASSLWGSGRQDNEQFF
. . TRBJ1-5 TRBV28 TGTGCCAGCAGACTACCGGGTGGGAGCAATCAGCCCCAGCATTTT CASRLPGGSNQPQHF
. . TRBJ2-3 TRBV7-9 TGTGCCAGCAGCCTTCTCCAAGGGGCGAGGGATACGCAGTATTTT CASSLLQGARDTQYF
. . TRBJ2-3 TRBV20-1 TGCAGTGCCGGGACCACAGATACGCAGTATTTT CSAGTTDTQYF
. . TRBJ2-5 TRBV19 TGTGCCAGTAGTATAGTCGTGCGGTTTGGGGAGACCCAGTACTTC CASSIVVRFGETQYF
once TRBD2 TRBJ2-2 TRBV19 TGTGCCAGTAGTATAGGTTTTTCACTAGCGGGGGACGCGAACACCGGGGAGCTGTTTTTT CASSIGFSLAGDANTGELFF
. . TRBJ2-5 TRBV28 TGTGCCAGCAGTCCCGGTAGGGAGACCCAGTACTTC CASSPGRETQYF
. TRBD1 TRBJ2-7 TRBV19 TGTGCCAGTAGCAGACAGGGGACGAACTACGAGCAGTACTTC CASSRQGTNYEQYF
. TRBD2 TRBJ2-1 TRBV11-3 TGTGCCAGCAGCATAGGACTAGCGGAGAACAATGAGCAGTTCTTC CASSIGLAENNEQFF
few . TRBJ2-7 TRBV7-9 TGTGCCAGCAGCTCTTGGGGGAGGGGGGCCTACGAGCAGTACTTC CASSSWGRGAYEQYF
. TRBD2 TRBJ2-5 TRBV7-7 TGTGCTAGCAGCTATAGCGGGAGAGGAGAAGAGACCCAGTACTTC CASSYSGRGEETQYF
. . TRBJ1-5 TRBV5-1 TGCGCCAGCAGCCTACAGGGTGGCGGCAATCAGCCCCAGCATTTT CASSLQGGGNQPQHF
. . TRBJ1-1 TRBV15 TGTGCCACCAGCAGAGTGGACAGATCGAACACTGAAGCTTTCTTT CATSRVDRSNTEAFF
. TRBD1 TRBJ1-4 TRBV9 TGTGCCAGCAGCGTAAGCACAGGGGGGCAAATTCCCGAAAAACTGTTTTTT CASSVSTGGQIPEKLFF
. TRBD1 TRBJ1-4 TRBV19 TGTGCCAGTAGTACCAACAGGGGCCTCAGGAATGAAAAACTGTTTTTT CASSTNRGLRNEKLFF
. . TRBJ2-7 TRBV7-2 TGTGCCAGCAGCGCGTTAATACGAGGCTACGAGCAGTACTTC CASSALIRGYEQYF
. . TRBJ1-4 TRBV28 TGTGCCAGCAATGGACTGAATGAAAAGCTGTTTTTT CASNGLNEKLFF
. . TRBJ2-2 TRBV5-1 TGCGCCAGCAGCTTGGCTCAGGGGAACACCGGGGAGCTGTTTTTT CASSLAQGNTGELFF
. TRBD1 TRBJ2-2 TRBV5-4 TGTGCCAGCAGATACCACAGGGGTACCGGGGAGCTGTTTTTT CASRYHRGTGELFF
. . TRBJ2-5 TRBV5-1 TGCGCCAGCAGCTTAGGCCAAGAGACCCAGTACTTC CASSLGQETQYF
. TRBD1 TRBJ2-7 TRBV5-6 TGTGCCAGCAGCAAAGGACAGGGGAGGTACGAGCAGTACTTC CASSKGQGRYEQYF
. TRBD1 TRBJ1-4 TRBV6-5 TGTGCCAGCAGACGCGGACAGGGTTCTAATGAAAAACTGTTTTTT CASRRGQGSNEKLFF
. . TRBJ2-1 TRBV19 TGTGCCAGTAGTATGTCGCTCAGCTCCTACAATGAGCAGTTCTTC CASSMSLSSYNEQFF
. . TRBJ1-5 TRBV19 TGTGCCAGTAGTATAGCAGGGATTGGTCAGCCCCAGCATTTT CASSIAGIGQPQHF
. . TRBJ2-7 TRBV5-4 TGTGCCAGCAGCTTCCCGGAGGGCCCCTACGAGCAGTACTTC CASSFPEGPYEQYF
. . TRBJ1-1 TRBV5-8 TGTGCCAGCAGGCGAAAGTTGGGGACACCAAACACTGAAGCTTTCTTT CASRRKLGTPNTEAFF
. . TRBJ1-1 TRBV5-4 TGTGCCAGCAGCTTGGTCCAGACAAACACTGAAGCTTTCTTT CASSLVQTNTEAFF
. . TRBJ1-3 TRBV10-3 TGTGCCATCAGTGATTCAAGACTCCAAGACCGCTCTGGAAACACCATATATTTT CAISDSRLQDRSGNTIYF
. TRBD2 TRBJ2-7 TRBV28 TGTGCCAGCAGCGGGACTAGCGGCTCCTACGAGCAGTACTTC CASSGTSGSYEQYF
. TRBD1 TRBJ2-5 TRBV5-6 TGTGCCAGCAGCACGGGACAGATACAAGAGACCCAGTACTTC CASSTGQIQETQYF
. . TRBJ2-1 TRBV11-2 TGTGCCAGCAGCTTTCGGGGCCTAGGTGGGAATGAGCAGTTCTTC CASSFRGLGGNEQFF
once . TRBJ1-1 TRBV5-8 TGTGCCAGCAGCCTTCCGGGTGGGGGCAAGAAAACTGAAGCTTTCTTT CASSLPGGGKKTEAFF
. TRBD2 TRBJ2-5 TRBV5-4 TGTGCCAGCAGCCTAATTTCTAGCGGAGCTTCTACCCAGTACTTC CASSLISSGASTQYF
. . TRBJ2-7 TRBV18 TGTGCCAGCTCGTTCCCCGGGAGATCCTACGAGCAGTACTTC CASSFPGRSYEQYF
. TRBD1 TRBJ2-7 TRBV5-1 TGCGCCAGCAGCTCTGGGCAGGGGGACTACGAGCAGTACTTC CASSSGQGDYEQYF
. . TRBJ1-5 TRBV6-4 TGTGCCAGCGCCCCTCAGGACAATCAGCCCCAGCATTTT CASAPQDNQPQHF
. . TRBJ1-1 TRBV28 TGTGCCAGCAATCTTGCATCAACGACAGCCCACACTGAAGCTTTCTTT CASNLASTTAHTEAFF
. TRBD1 TRBJ2-7 TRBV7-2 TGTGCCAGCAGCTCGAGGACAGGGGCCTACGAGCAGTACTTC CASSSRTGAYEQYF
. . TRBJ2-6 TRBV6-1 TGTGCCAGCAGTAGAACGGACTCTGGGGCCAACGTCCTGACTTTC CASSRTDSGANVLTF
. . TRBJ1-2 TRBV25-1 TGTGCCAGCAGTGAATGGGACACCGCTAACTATGGCTACACCTTC CASSEWDTANYGYTF
. . TRBJ1-2 TRBV4-1 TGCGCCAGCAGCCAACTAGTCCCTCGGGACGGAGAGAACTATGGCTACACCTTC CASSQLVPRDGENYGYTF
once . TRBJ2-1 TRBV6-5 TGTGCCAGCACTACCCTTGGGGGGGCGAACAATGAGCAGTTCTTC CASTTLGGANNEQFF
. . TRBJ2-3 TRBV5-8 TGTGCCAGCAGCTTGGGATCCAAGGACGGGGTTACGCAGTATTTT CASSLGSKDGVTQYF
. TRBD2 TRBJ2-2 TRBV2 TGTGCCAGCAGGACCGGGACTAGTATCGCCGGGGAGCTGTTTTTT CASRTGTSIAGELFF
once . TRBJ2-2 TRBV2 TGTGCCAGCAAGTGGGGACGGACGAACACCGGGGAGCTGTTTTTT CASKWGRTNTGELFF
. TRBD1 TRBJ1-4 TRBV30 TGTGCCTGGAGGACAGGGACTCATGAAAAACTGTTTTTT CAWRTGTHEKLFF